A single count supports the clone carrying this TCR beta chain. Germline loops: CDR1 MDHEN, CDR2 SYDVKM. There are 16 residues in the CDR3. V was clipped by 7 bases and J by 1 base; unmatched bases: 8. The record originates from a study of CD8 T cells in Susac syndrome. When the RNA was reverse transcribed, random hexamers were used with an input of about 0.5 to 1 ug. Each CDR3 protein is one row after TCRdb ran MiXCR on the immunoSEQ multiplex PCR reads. Of over 150,000 distinct CDR3 sequences listed, 95% to 96% are singletons. The clonotype was recovered from a human donor with Susac syndrome. The material sequenced was CD4+ T cells from PBMCs. V usage is TRBV28 and J usage is TRBJ2-5, with TRBD2 identical over 11 bases. Here the CDR3 reads CASNDPGLAAQETQYF. CDR3 in DNA: TGTGCCAGCAACGATCCGGGACTAGCGGCCCAAGAGACCCAGTACTTC. Full variable domain (remainder filled in from reference TRBV28 and TRBJ2-5): DVKVTQSSRYLVKRTGEKVFLECVQDMDHENMFWYRQDPGLGLRLIYFSYDVKMKEKGDIPEGYSVSREKKERFSLILESASTNQTSMYLCASNDPGLAAQETQYFGPGTRLLVL.